The sequence of this T cell receptor (beta chain) was determined in a study of cytomegalovirus exposure and HLA in healthy donors. Trimming stripped 5 bases from V and 0 bases from J, with 12 bases between. Germline V gene data show CDR1 as SGHRS and CDR2 as YFSETQ. The CDR3 contains 15 residues. The PCR employed 60 Vbeta primers together with 13 Jbeta primers. Produced via immunoSEQ multiplex PCR; TCRdb's table is partial and in-frame only. Among roughly 100,000 clones listed, around 77% were seen once. Concerning this clone: Antigen unknown.

Study-wide points: An Asian-associated ancestry cluster reportedly showed fewer N-insertions than the approximately 650-donor mean in a later analysis. Presence/absence analyses took donor sequencing depth as roughly uniform.

The V and J genes are TRBV5-1 and TRBJ2-4; tentative D call: TRBD2 (5 bases). Sequencing was carried out using PBMCs. This receptor was identified in a man over 45 in good health and CMV-seropositive. The CDR3 here is CASSEGSLAKNIQYF. CDR3 sequence (DNA): TGCGCCAGCAGTGAGGGAAGCCTAGCCAAAAACATTCAGTACTTC. Looking up the rest from reference TRBV5-1 and TRBJ2-4 gives the full variable domain: KAGVTQTPRYLIKTRGQQVTLSCSPISGHRSVSWYQQTPGQGLQFLFEYFSETQRNKGNFPGRFSGRQFSNSRSEMNVSTLELGDSALYLCASSEGSLAKNIQYFGAGTRLSVL.